Following are 6 T cell receptor beta chains from one sample sequenced in a study of shared clonotypes between healthy human individuals. Naive CD8 cells lacked CD45RO and underwent positive selection for CCR7, leaving out terminally differentiated effector memory CD45RA+ cells. TCRdb's table, derived via immunoSEQ multiplex PCR, lists solely in-frame clones and lacks some. The data show 1.5 million to 2.5 million clones, about 95% seen once. Sequencing was carried out using naive CD8+ T cells sorted from blood. The receptor set was obtained from a man aged 18 to 35 in good health.

The count of this clone is one. The chain links TRBV6-1 to TRBJ2-1, with TRBD2 matching over 9 bases. Germline V CDR1 and CDR2: MNHNS, SASEGT. The J segment lost 9 bases and the V segment lost 1 base, leaving 10 bases of the junction unmatched. The length of the CDR3 is 16 residues. CDR3 DNA sequence: TGTGCCAGCAGTGAAGAGGTTAGCGGGAGTTGGGGTGAGCAGTTCTTC. Translation gives CASSEEVSGSWGEQFF.

J is TRBJ2-7 and V is TRBV14; 9 positions agree with TRBD2. Losses at the gene ends were 0 bases for V and 2 bases for J; bases not matched to a gene: 11. This CDR3 contains 18 residues. The V gene's germline CDR1 is SGHDN and CDR2 FVKESK. CDR3 nucleotides: TGTGCCAGCAGCCAAGATCTGCCCCCCCGCGGGGGGGCCTACGAGCAGTACTTC. It is translated as CASSQDLPPRGGAYEQYF.

This clone was seen just once. The gene calls are TRBV6-1 and TRBJ1-3; D perhaps matches TRBD1 (6 bases). The length of the CDR3 is 14 residues. Between the trimmed V and J ends, which lost 3 bases and 3 bases, there was a span of 9 bases. CDR1 and CDR2 from the germline V gene are MNHNS and SASEGT. CDR3 in amino acids: CASSEGGLGNTIYF. The CDR3 nucleotides are TGTGCCAGCAGTGAGGGGGGCCTTGGAAACACCATATATTTT.

This sequence joins TRBV5-8 and TRBJ1-2, with 7 bases identical to TRBD1. Germline values: CDR1 SGHTS, CDR2 YDEGEE. The V and J ends lost 6 bases and 8 bases, in that order; junction bases with no gene match: 4. CDR3 length: 11 residues. The CDR3 DNA is TGTGCCAGCAACACAGGGGAGGGCTACACCTTC. This sequence encodes CASNTGEGYTF.

The J gene is TRBJ2-7, the V gene TRBV6-5; D is possibly TRBD1 or TRBD2 (6 bases each). The V gene lost 5 bases and the J gene lost 4 bases, with 15 bases spanning the gap. This CDR3 spans 14 amino acids. Germline V CDR1 and CDR2: MNHEY, SVGAGI. This CDR3 reads CASSILGGFYEQYF. Written as DNA, the CDR3 is TGTGCCAGCAGTATTCTAGGGGGGTTTTACGAGCAGTACTTC.

The chain employs TRBV11-2 and TRBJ2-7; tentative D call: TRBD1 (8 bases). The CDR3 loop spans 15 amino acids. With 4 bases removed from V and 4 bases from J, the gap between germline ends came to 17 bases. Looked up from germline, CDR1 is SGHAT and CDR2 is FQNNGV. CDR3 in DNA: TGTGCCAGCAGCTGGACAGGGAGGGCCTGGTACGAGCAGTACTTC. This gives the protein CASSWTGRAWYEQYF.